A selection of T cell receptor beta chains follows, all from one sample in a study of CD8+ T cells in alopecia areata. TCRdb's copy holds only in-frame clones and misses some; the assay was immunoSEQ multiplex PCR. The sample holds approximately 54,000 clones, around 96% seen once. The source was CD8+ T cells sorted from blood, collected at week 0. The receptors stem from a human donor with alopecia areata. The CDR3 runs from the conserved cysteine through the conserved F or W. D genes are given only for firm matches. The size of a clone is reported for some rows only, either as once, few or many, or as a class for expanded clones.

d_gene	v_gene	abundance	j_gene	CDR3nt	CDR3aa
.	TRBV29-1	.	TRBJ2-3	TGCAGCGTTGAAGACGGGGGTTCGACAGGGCGCACAGATACGCAGTATTTT	CSVEDGGSTGRTDTQYF
.	TRBV4-1	.	TRBJ2-7	TGCGCCAGCAGCCCAGTGGACGGCTCGGGAGACGAGCAGTACTTC	CASSPVDGSGDEQYF
TRBD1	TRBV25-1	.	TRBJ2-7	TGTGCCAGCAGTGAGGGACAGAGCTACGAGCAGTACTTC	CASSEGQSYEQYF
TRBD1	TRBV19	.	TRBJ2-2	TGTGCCAGTAATAGACAGGGGCGCACCGGGGAGCTGTTTTTT	CASNRQGRTGELFF
TRBD2	TRBV2	.	TRBJ2-5	TGTGCCAGCAGCGTCACGGGGGGACTAAATTCGTGGGAGACCCAGTACTTC	CASSVTGGLNSWETQYF
.	TRBV2	.	TRBJ2-1	TGTGCCAGCAGGGGCGGGAACAATGAGCAGTTCTTC	CASRGGNNEQFF
.	TRBV10-1	.	TRBJ1-6	TGCGCCAGCAGTGACCACCGGGACGATTCACCCCTCCACTTT	CASSDHRDDSPLHF
TRBD2	TRBV2	.	TRBJ2-5	TGTGCCAGCACCCCCGAAGGGACTAGCGTTAAAACCCAGTACTTC	CASTPEGTSVKTQYF
.	TRBV6-5	.	TRBJ1-1	TGTGCCAGCAGCACTTCCTGGGGCACTGAAGCTTTCTTT	CASSTSWGTEAFF
TRBD1	TRBV5-1	once	TRBJ2-5	TGCGCCAGCAGCTCGACAGGGGGCGCCGAGACCCAGTACTTC	CASSSTGGAETQYF
.	TRBV7-9	.	TRBJ2-7	TGTGCCAGCAGCTTAGCTCGGGCAGGGCCCTCCTACGAGCAGTACTTC	CASSLARAGPSYEQYF
.	TRBV30	.	TRBJ2-3	TGTGCCTGGAGCCCAGTATCTAGCACAGATACGCAGTATTTT	CAWSPVSSTDTQYF
.	TRBV27	.	TRBJ1-5	TGTGCCAGCAGTTTTAATCCAGGGGGCAATCAGCCCCAGCATTTT	CASSFNPGGNQPQHF
.	TRBV7-9	.	TRBJ2-3	TGTGCCAGCAGCTTAGCGGGGAGCACAGATACGCAGTATTTT	CASSLAGSTDTQYF
TRBD1	TRBV2	.	TRBJ2-5	TGTGCCAGCAGTCGGTCCGACAGGGGGACGAAAGAGACCCAGTACTTC	CASSRSDRGTKETQYF
.	TRBV4-3	.	TRBJ1-4	TGCGCCAGCAGCCAAATGGGCGGATTAAATGAAAAACTGTTTTTT	CASSQMGGLNEKLFF
TRBD1	TRBV27	.	TRBJ2-7	TGTGCCAGCAGCTTGGTGCAGGGGGTTTACGAGCAGTACTTC	CASSLVQGVYEQYF
TRBD2	TRBV5-4	.	TRBJ2-3	TGTGCCAGCAGCCGGACCTGGGGCGAGGGCGGGGGGCTAGGTGATACGCAGTATTTT	CASSRTWGEGGGLGDTQYF
.	TRBV7-9	.	TRBJ2-1	TGTGCCAGCAGCTCGTACAGGGCGGCATACAATGAGCAGTTCTTC	CASSSYRAAYNEQFF
TRBD2	TRBV19	.	TRBJ2-7	TGTGCCAGTAACCCCGGGACTAGCGTCTACGAGCAGTACTTC	CASNPGTSVYEQYF
.	TRBV2	.	TRBJ2-5	TGTGCCAGCAGTGAAGCCGTGGGGGGCGGGGAGACCCAGTACTTC	CASSEAVGGGETQYF
.	TRBV13	.	TRBJ2-7	TGTGCCAGCAGCTTAAAGGCGTACGAGCAGTACTTC	CASSLKAYEQYF
TRBD1	TRBV19	.	TRBJ1-5	TGTGCCAGTAGACTGGACAGGGGGCATCAGCCCCAGCATTTT	CASRLDRGHQPQHF
.	TRBV7-9	.	TRBJ2-4	TGTGCCAGCAGCTTAGAGGATCACATTCAGTACTTC	CASSLEDHIQYF
.	TRBV7-3	.	TRBJ1-4	TGTGCCAGCAGCCCTGGAGTATCCCCGAATGAAAAACTGTTTTTT	CASSPGVSPNEKLFF
.	TRBV15	.	TRBJ1-6	TGTGCCACCAGCGAGGTGCGGTCGAGATCACCCCTCCACTTT	CATSEVRSRSPLHF
.	TRBV27	.	TRBJ1-6	TGTGCCAGCAGTTCGTACCGGGATCTTTATTCACCCCTCCACTTT	CASSSYRDLYSPLHF
TRBD1	TRBV29-1	.	TRBJ2-1	TGCAGCGCCCCGGACAGGGGCTACAATGAGCAGTTCTTC	CSAPDRGYNEQFF
.	TRBV29-1	.	TRBJ2-4	TGCAGCGTTACCTCACTAGCCAAAAACATTCAGTACTTC	CSVTSLAKNIQYF
TRBD1	TRBV7-9	once	TRBJ1-2	TGTGCCAGCAGCTCGGGACAGGGGGCGCATAAGGGCTACACCTTC	CASSSGQGAHKGYTF
TRBD1	TRBV11-2	.	TRBJ2-7	TGTGCCAGCAGCTTAAGGGGACAGGGGCAACCCTACGAGCAGTACTTC	CASSLRGQGQPYEQYF
.	TRBV5-6	.	TRBJ1-1	TGTGCCAGCAGCTTCGGAAACACTGAAGCTTTCTTT	CASSFGNTEAFF
.	TRBV6-5	.	TRBJ2-4	TGTGCCAGCAGTCCAACCTGGGGGGTCGAAAACATTCAGTACTTC	CASSPTWGVENIQYF
.	TRBV25-1	.	TRBJ2-5	TGTGCCAGCAGTGAGGAGACCCAGTACTTC	CASSEETQYF
.	TRBV5-6	hyperexpanded	TRBJ2-2	TGTGCCAGCAGCTTGATTACAGGCCGCCCGAACACCGGGGAGCTGTTTTTT	CASSLITGRPNTGELFF
.	TRBV7-2	.	TRBJ2-1	TGTGCCAGCAGCTTAGTAAGAGGCGGGGTATCACCCTACAATGAGCAGTTCTTC	CASSLVRGGVSPYNEQFF
.	TRBV5-6	.	TRBJ2-5	TGTGCCAGCAGTCTTAAGACGGGGGGCAACCAAGAGACCCAGTACTTC	CASSLKTGGNQETQYF
TRBD2	TRBV19	.	TRBJ2-1	TGTGCCAGTAGTATAGGGGGACTAGGCTGGGATGAGCAGTTCTTC	CASSIGGLGWDEQFF
.	TRBV4-1	.	TRBJ2-2	TGCGCCAGCAGCCAACTACCAGATTTTTCCGGGGAGCTGTTTTTT	CASSQLPDFSGELFF
.	TRBV7-2	.	TRBJ2-1	TGTGCCAGCAGCTTAGATCTAGGGTCCTACAATGAGCAGTTCTTC	CASSLDLGSYNEQFF
TRBD1	TRBV4-1	.	TRBJ2-1	TGCGCCAGCAGCCAGGCCCGGGACAGGGGCCGGAGCTCCTACAATGAGCAGTTCTTC	CASSQARDRGRSSYNEQFF
.	TRBV13	.	TRBJ2-7	TGTGCCAGCAGCTATTTAGGGGGTGCCAACTACGAGCAGTACTTC	CASSYLGGANYEQYF
.	TRBV29-1	.	TRBJ2-1	TGCAGCGTTGAGGACGCCAGCTCCTACAATGAGCAGTTCTTC	CSVEDASSYNEQFF
TRBD2	TRBV7-7	.	TRBJ2-1	TGTGCTAGCAGCGGTGGACTAGCGGGGGGCTATGAGCAGTTCTTC	CASSGGLAGGYEQFF
TRBD2	TRBV11-2	.	TRBJ2-3	TGTGCCAGCAGCGAAGCGGGGGCCACCACAGATACGCAGTATTTT	CASSEAGATTDTQYF
.	TRBV10-3	.	TRBJ1-2	TGTGCCATCAGTGATCTGCGTTCGGATGGCTACACCTTC	CAISDLRSDGYTF
TRBD1	TRBV18	once	TRBJ1-1	TGTGCCAGCTCACCGATCGGGACAGGGGGCTTTCGGAACACTGAAGCTTTCTTT	CASSPIGTGGFRNTEAFF
TRBD2	TRBV4-1	once	TRBJ2-1	TGCGCCAGCAGCCAAGTGGGACTAGCGGCCCAGGGTGAGCAGTTCTTC	CASSQVGLAAQGEQFF
.	TRBV7-9	once	TRBJ2-3	TGTGCCAGCAGCCCCCGGGGGACAGATACGCAGTATTTT	CASSPRGTDTQYF